The sequence of this TCR beta chain was determined in a study of T cell responses to AZD1222 COVID-19 vaccine. Study details: It was second doses at about 4 or about 12 weeks that were pooled. Study results and caveats: Seropositive status at baseline applied to only a handful of AZD1222 recipients. Donors skewed white British and female; clonal diversity was possibly underestimated. The study found Spike-specific TCR breadth and depth rose after two AZD1222 doses.

Turning to this clone: Its antigen is unidentified.

Assay: immunoSEQ multiplex PCR; the TCRdb copy retains only in-frame clones and omits some. The profile shows around 180,000 clones, roughly 87% of them singletons. The germline V and J ends were trimmed by 4 bases and 7 bases, with 21 bases remaining between them. The CDR3 has 15 amino acids. Per germline, CDR1 SGHRS and CDR2 YFSETQ. The chain joins TRBV5-1 to TRBJ2-7, with D hard to call. The specimen was peripheral blood, collected on day 0 of AZD1222 vaccination. The TCR originated in an adult in good health. The CDR3 region is CASSTTSYAVREQYF. CDR3 nucleotide sequence: TGCGCCAGCAGCACAACCTCGTACGCAGTCCGGGAGCAGTACTTC.